This TCR beta chain was observed in a study of blood T cells in healthy people across ages. A second roughly 6 to 12 cycle PCR used barcoded and J-beta primers. TCRdb ran MiXCR on the 5' RACE reads and lists one entry per CDR3 protein. The data hold 700,000 to 850,000 distinct CDR3 sequences, with around 36% observed a single time. The V end was cut by 4 bases, the J end by 4 bases, with 13 bases between. This CDR3 has 14 amino acids. Per the germline V gene, CDR1 is MNHEY and CDR2 is SVGEGT. Sequences were obtained from blood. The TCR sequence derives from a man between 18 and 29 years old in good health. The chain carries TRBV6-2 or TRBV6-3 and TRBJ2-5; D unresolved. DNA for the CDR3: TGTGCCAGCAGTTTCGGAAGAGGCCGAGAGACCCAGTACTTC. As protein: CASSFGRGRETQYF.